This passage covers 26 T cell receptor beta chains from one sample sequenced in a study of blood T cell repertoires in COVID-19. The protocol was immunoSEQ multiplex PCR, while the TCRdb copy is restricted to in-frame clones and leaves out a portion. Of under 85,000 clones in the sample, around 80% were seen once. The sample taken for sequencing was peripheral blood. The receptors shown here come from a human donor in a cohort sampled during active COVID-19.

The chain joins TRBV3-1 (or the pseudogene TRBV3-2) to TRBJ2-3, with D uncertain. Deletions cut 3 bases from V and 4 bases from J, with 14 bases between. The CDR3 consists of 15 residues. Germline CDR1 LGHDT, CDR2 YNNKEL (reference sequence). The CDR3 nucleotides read TGTGCCAGCAGCCAGGTCCCCACTCCCCCAGATACGCAGTATTTT. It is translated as CASSQVPTPPDTQYF.

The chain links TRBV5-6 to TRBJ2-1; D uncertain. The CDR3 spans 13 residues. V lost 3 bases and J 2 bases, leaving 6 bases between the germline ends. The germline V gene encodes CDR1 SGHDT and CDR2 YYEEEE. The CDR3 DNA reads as TGTGCCAGCAGCTCCCCAGCCTACAATGAGCAGTTCTTC. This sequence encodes CASSSPAYNEQFF.

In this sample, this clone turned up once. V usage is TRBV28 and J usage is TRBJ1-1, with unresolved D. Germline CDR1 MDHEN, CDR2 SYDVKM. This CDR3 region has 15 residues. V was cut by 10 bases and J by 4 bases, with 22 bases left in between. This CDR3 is CATRVRPFSITEAFF. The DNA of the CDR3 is TGTGCCACCCGGGTCAGACCTTTCTCGATCACTGAAGCTTTCTTT.

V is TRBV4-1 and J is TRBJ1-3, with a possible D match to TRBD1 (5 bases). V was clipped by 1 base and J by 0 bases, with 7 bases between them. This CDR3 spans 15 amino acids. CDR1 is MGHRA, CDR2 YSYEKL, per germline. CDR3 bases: TGCGCCAGCAGCCAAGCCACAGGCTCTGGAAACACCATATATTTT. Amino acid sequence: CASSQATGSGNTIYF.

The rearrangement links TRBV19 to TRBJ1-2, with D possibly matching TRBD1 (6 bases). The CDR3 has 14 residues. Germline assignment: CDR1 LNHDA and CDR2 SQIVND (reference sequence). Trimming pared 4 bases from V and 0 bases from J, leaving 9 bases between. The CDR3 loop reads CASSRTDANYGYTF. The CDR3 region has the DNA TGTGCCAGTAGTAGGACAGACGCTAACTATGGCTACACCTTC. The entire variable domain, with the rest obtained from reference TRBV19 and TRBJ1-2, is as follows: DGGITQSPKYLFRKEGQNVTLSCEQNLNHDAMYWYRQDPGQGLRLIYYSQIVNDFQKGDIAEGYSVSREKKESFPLTVTSAQKNPTAFYLCASSRTDANYGYTFGSGTRLTVV.

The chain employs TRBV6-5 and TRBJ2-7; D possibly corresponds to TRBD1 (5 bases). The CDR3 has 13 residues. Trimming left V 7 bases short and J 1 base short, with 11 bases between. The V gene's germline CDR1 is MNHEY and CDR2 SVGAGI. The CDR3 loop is CASKTAPSYEQYF. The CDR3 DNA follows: TGTGCCAGCAAGACAGCCCCTTCCTACGAGCAGTACTTC.

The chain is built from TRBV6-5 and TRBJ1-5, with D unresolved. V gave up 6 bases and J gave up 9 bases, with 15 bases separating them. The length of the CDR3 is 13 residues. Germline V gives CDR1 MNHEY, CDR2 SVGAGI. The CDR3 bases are TGTGCCAGCAGAAGCACAGCCCAAGGGCCCCAGCATTTT. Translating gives CASRSTAQGPQHF.

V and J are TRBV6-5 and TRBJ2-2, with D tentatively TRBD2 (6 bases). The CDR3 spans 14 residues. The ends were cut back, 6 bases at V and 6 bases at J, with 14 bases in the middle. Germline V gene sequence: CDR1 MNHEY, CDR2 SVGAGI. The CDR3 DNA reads TGTGCCAGCAGGGTTCCTTCGGGGGCCGGGGAGCTGTTTTTT. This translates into CASRVPSGAGELFF.

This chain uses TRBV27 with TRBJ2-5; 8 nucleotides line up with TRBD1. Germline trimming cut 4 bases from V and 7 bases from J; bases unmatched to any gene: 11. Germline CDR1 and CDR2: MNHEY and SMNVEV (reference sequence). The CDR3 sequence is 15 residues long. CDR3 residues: CASSSRQGTLRTQYF. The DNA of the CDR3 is TGTGCCAGCAGTTCCAGACAGGGGACCCTAAGGACCCAGTACTTC.

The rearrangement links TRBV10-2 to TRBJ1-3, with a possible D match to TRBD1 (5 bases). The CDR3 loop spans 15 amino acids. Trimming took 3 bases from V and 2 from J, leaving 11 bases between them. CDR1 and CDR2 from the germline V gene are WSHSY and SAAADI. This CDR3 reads CASSDGHRPGNTIYF. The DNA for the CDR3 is TGCGCCAGCAGTGACGGACATCGGCCTGGAAACACCATATATTTT.

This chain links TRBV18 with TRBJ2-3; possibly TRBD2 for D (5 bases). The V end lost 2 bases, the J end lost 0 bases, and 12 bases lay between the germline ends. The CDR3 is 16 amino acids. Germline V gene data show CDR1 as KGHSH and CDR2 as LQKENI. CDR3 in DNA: TGTGCCAGCTCACCAGAAGCTGGCGGGAGCACAGATACGCAGTATTTT. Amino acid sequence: CASSPEAGGSTDTQYF.

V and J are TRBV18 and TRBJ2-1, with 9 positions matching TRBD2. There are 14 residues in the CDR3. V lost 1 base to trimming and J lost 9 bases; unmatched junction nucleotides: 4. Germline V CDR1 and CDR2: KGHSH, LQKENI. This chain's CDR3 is CASSPLMREGEQFF. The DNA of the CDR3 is TGTGCCAGCTCACCACTTATGCGGGAGGGTGAGCAGTTCTTC.

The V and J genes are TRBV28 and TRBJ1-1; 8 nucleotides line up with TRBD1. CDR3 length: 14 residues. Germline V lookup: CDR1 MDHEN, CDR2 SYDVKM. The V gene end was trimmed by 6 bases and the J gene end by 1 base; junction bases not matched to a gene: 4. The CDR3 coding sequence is TGTGCCAGCAGCCTAGGACAGGGGAACACTGAAGCTTTCTTT. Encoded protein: CASSLGQGNTEAFF.

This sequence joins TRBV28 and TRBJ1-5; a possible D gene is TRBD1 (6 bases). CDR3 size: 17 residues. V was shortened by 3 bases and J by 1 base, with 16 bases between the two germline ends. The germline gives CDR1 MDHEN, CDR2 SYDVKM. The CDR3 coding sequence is TGTGCCAGCAGTTTTCCGGGGGGGACAAACAGCAATCAGCCCCAGCATTTT. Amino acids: CASSFPGGTNSNQPQHF.

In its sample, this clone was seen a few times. The CDR3 coding sequence is TGTGCCAGCAGTTACCCTAAAGAAGCTTTCTTT. Residues: CASSYPKEAFF. The chain is built from TRBV6-2 or TRBV6-3 and TRBJ1-1; D gene unclear. The CDR3 is made up of 11 amino acids. Germline V gene lookup returns CDR1 MNHEY and CDR2 SVGEGT. V dropped 2 bases and J dropped 8 bases, with 6 bases sitting between them.

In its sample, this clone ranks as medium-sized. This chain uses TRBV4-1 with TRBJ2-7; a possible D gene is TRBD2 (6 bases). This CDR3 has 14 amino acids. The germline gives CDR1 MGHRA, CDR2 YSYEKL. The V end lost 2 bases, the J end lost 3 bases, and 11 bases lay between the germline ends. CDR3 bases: TGCGCCAGCAGCCAACCAGGGAGGAACTACGAGCAGTACTTC. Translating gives CASSQPGRNYEQYF.

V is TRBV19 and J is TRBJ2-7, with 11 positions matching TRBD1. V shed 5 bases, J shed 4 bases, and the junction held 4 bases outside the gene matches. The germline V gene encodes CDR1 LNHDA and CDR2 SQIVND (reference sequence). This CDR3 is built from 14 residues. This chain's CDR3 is CASSRDRGFYEQYF. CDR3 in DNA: TGTGCCAGTAGTCGGGACAGGGGGTTTTACGAGCAGTACTTC.

The chain's CDR3 is CAGGGAKETQYF. For the CDR3, the DNA is TGTGCCGGCGGTGGGGCCAAAGAGACCCAGTACTTC. The V gene is TRBV2, the J gene TRBJ2-5; perhaps TRBD1 as D (5 bases). Per germline, CDR1 SNHLY and CDR2 FYNNEI. The CDR3 has 12 amino acids. The V and J ends lost 11 bases and 3 bases respectively, with 13 bases between them.

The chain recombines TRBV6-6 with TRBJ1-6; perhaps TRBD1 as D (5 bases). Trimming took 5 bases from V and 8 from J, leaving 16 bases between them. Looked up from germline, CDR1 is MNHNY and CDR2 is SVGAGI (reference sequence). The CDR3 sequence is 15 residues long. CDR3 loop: CASSARGVRDSPLHF. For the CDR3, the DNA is TGTGCCAGCAGTGCCCGGGGGGTAAGGGATTCACCCCTCCACTTT.

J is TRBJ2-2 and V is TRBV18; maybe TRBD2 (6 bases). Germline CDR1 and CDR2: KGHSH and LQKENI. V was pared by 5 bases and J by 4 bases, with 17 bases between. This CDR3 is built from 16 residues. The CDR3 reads CASSFPGGETTGELFF. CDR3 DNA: TGTGCCAGCTCATTCCCTGGCGGGGAGACCACCGGGGAGCTGTTTTTT.

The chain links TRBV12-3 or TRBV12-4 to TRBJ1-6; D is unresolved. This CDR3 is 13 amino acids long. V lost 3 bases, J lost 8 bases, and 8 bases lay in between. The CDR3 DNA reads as TGTGCCAGCAGTTTTTCCCGAGATTCACCCCTCCACTTT. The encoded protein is CASSFSRDSPLHF.

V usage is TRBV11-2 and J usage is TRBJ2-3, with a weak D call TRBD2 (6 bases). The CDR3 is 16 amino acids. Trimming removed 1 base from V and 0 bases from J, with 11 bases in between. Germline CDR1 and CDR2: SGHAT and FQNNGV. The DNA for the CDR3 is TGTGCCAGCAGCTTAGTTGGGCGGGGTAGCACAGATACGCAGTATTTT. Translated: CASSLVGRGSTDTQYF.

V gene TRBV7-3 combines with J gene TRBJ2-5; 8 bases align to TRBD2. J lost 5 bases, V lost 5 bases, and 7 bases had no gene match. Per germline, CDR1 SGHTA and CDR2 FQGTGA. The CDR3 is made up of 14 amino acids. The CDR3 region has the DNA TGTGCCAGCAGCCCCCGGGGGGGCCCGGAGACCCAGTACTTC. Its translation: CASSPRGGPETQYF.

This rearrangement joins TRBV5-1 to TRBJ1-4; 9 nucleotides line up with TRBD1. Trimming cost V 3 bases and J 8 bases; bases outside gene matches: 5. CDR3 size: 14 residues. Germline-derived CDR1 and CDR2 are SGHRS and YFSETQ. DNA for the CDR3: TGCGCCAGCAGCTCACAGGGGGCGGGAGAAAAACTGTTTTTT. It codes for CASSSQGAGEKLFF. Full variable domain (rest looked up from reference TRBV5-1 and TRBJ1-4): KAGVTQTPRYLIKTRGQQVTLSCSPISGHRSVSWYQQTPGQGLQFLFEYFSETQRNKGNFPGRFSGRQFSNSRSEMNVSTLELGDSALYLCASSSQGAGEKLFFGSGTQLSVL.

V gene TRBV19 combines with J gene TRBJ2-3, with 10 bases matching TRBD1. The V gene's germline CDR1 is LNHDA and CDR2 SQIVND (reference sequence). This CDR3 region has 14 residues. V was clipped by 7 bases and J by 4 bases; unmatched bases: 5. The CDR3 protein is CASTATGGADTQYF. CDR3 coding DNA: TGTGCCAGTACCGCGACAGGGGGCGCAGATACGCAGTATTTT.

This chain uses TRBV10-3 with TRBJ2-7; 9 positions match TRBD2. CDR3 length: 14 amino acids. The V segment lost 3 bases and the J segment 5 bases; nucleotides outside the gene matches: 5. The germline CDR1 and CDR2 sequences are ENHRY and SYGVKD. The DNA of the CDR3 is TGTGCCATCAGTGATAGCGGGGGAGGGGACGAGCAGTACTTC. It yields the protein CAISDSGGGDEQYF.